Sequencing of this TCR beta chain was carried out in a study of T-cell reconstitution after alpha-beta-depleted transplantation in children. Unique molecular identifiers tagged the TCRbeta library. TCRdb passed the PCR reads through MiXCR, listing each CDR3 protein once. The table lists around 300,000 distinct CDR3 sequences, around 10% of them singletons. Study-level points and caveats: Newly produced T cells mostly accounted for T-cell counts and diversity one year post-transplant. In some patients, recipient T cells and intrathymic progenitors surviving conditioning explained high day-60 diversity.

This clonotype has at least ten counts. Its cognate antigen is unknown. Sequenced here: peripheral blood, sampled 180 days after TCRalphabeta/CD19-depleted stem cell transplant. The receptor comes from a male patient under 10 years old who had a stem cell transplant for chronic granulomatous disease, so the T cells may come from the graft donor.

The CDR3 coding sequence is TGCAGTGCTACGGCCCGTGCGCAGGGGGCGGCTAATGAAAAACTGTTTTTT. Protein: CSATARAQGAANEKLFF. This chain uses TRBV20-1 with TRBJ1-4; 8 bases align to TRBD1. The V segment lost 4 bases and the J segment 3 bases; nucleotides outside the gene matches: 13. Germline CDR1 is DFQATT and CDR2 is SNEGSKA (reference sequence). This CDR3 comprises 17 residues.